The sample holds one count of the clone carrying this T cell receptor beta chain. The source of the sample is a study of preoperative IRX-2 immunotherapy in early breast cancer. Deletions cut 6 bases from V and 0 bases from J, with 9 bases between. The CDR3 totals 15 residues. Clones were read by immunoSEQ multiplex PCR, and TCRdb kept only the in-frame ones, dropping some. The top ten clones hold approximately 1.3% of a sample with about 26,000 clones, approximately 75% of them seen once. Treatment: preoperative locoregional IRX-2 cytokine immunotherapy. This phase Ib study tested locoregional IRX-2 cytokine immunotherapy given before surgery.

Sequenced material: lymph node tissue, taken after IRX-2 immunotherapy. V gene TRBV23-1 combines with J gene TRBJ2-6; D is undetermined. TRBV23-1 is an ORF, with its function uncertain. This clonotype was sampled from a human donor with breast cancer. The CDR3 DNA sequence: TGCGCCAGCAGCCCGGACCTCTCTGGGGCCAACGTCCTGACTTTC. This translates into CASSPDLSGANVLTF.